This T cell receptor beta chain emerged from a study of post-analysis software for immune sequencing data. Notes on the study in general: Compared with controls, patients showed significantly lower normalized Chao1 diversity. Controls had lower frequencies than patients of about 5 TRBV segments, which included TRBV5-6, TRBV5-1 and TRBV20-1.

Unique molecular identifiers tagged the TCR beta cDNA libraries. The source material, about 0.95 to 11 million T cells, gave rise to 500,000 or so cDNA molecules. TCRdb itself ran the PCR reads through MiXCR, one entry per CDR3 protein. The sample includes under 200,000 distinct CDR3 sequences, around 29% seen only once; the top ten take about 3.7%. Germline lookup yields CDR1 ENHRY and CDR2 SYGVKD. The CDR3 consists of 14 residues. The V gene end was trimmed by 6 bases and the J gene end by 3 bases; junction bases not matched to a gene: 4. Regarding this clonotype: What it binds is unknown.

This TCR was recovered from a girl aged 2-17 years with multiple sclerosis. Sequenced input: blood. The chain has TRBV10-3 and TRBJ2-3; TRBD1 aligns across 9 bases. CDR3 protein: CAISLGTGTDTQYF. The CDR3 DNA is TGTGCCATCAGCCTTGGGACAGGGACAGATACGCAGTATTTT.